The rows below give T cell receptor beta chains drawn from one sample of a study of cytomegalovirus exposure and HLA in healthy donors. Assay: immunoSEQ multiplex PCR; the TCRdb copy retains only in-frame clones and omits some. This sample has approximately 140,000 clones, with just under 75% found just once. Sequencing was carried out using PBMCs. The receptor source for this set is a woman younger than 30 in good health and CMV-seronegative. Each CDR3 is given with its conserved first and last residue. Each record gives: clone size, D gene, J gene, CDR3 length, V gene, CDR3 DNA, CDR3 protein. The D gene is left open where the match is weak. The size entry is marked missing in some rows and otherwise reads once, few, many or a size class.

>NA|TRBD2|TRBJ2-4|19|TRBV11-2
TGTGCCAGCAGCTTAAAGGGGCTGGCCCTAGCGGAGATCGGGAACATTCAGTACTTC
CASSLKGLALAEIGNIQYF
>NA|TRBD2|TRBJ2-1|16|TRBV4-3
TGCGCCAGCAGCCAGAGTAGCGGGGGGGATTTCAATGAGCAGTTCTTC
CASSQSSGGDFNEQFF
>NA|TRBD1|TRBJ1-5|12|TRBV10-3
TGTGCCATCGGACAGGGCGGTCAGCCCCAGCATTTT
CAIGQGGQPQHF
>few|NA|TRBJ1-1|10|TRBV2
TGTGCCAGCGTGCGGGAAGAAGCTTTCTTT
CASVREEAFF
>few|TRBD1|TRBJ2-5|14|TRBV6-1
TGTGCCAGCAGCCAACAGGGGGCCCAAGAGACCCAGTACTTC
CASSQQGAQETQYF
>NA|NA|TRBJ1-1|13|TRBV14
TGTGCCAGCAGCCAAGCCGGGAACACTGAAGCTTTCTTT
CASSQAGNTEAFF
>once|NA|TRBJ2-3|11|TRBV13
TGTGCCAGCAGCCTCAAATGGAGGCAGTATTTT
CASSLKWRQYF
>NA|NA|TRBJ1-6|13|TRBV7-3
TGTGCCAGCAGCCCCCGTATCAATTCACCCCTCCACTTT
CASSPRINSPLHF
>NA|TRBD2|TRBJ2-2|14|TRBV5-6
TGTGCCAGCATACTAGCGGGGAACACCGGGGAGCTGTTTTTT
CASILAGNTGELFF
>NA|NA|TRBJ1-6|13|TRBV28
TGTGCCAGCAGTTCTATTGGGGCATTGCCCCTCCACTTT
CASSSIGALPLHF
>NA|TRBD2|TRBJ2-3|16|TRBV11-2
TGTGCCAGCAGCTTCACTATAGCGGGAGGGACAGATACGCAGTATTTT
CASSFTIAGGTDTQYF
>NA|NA|TRBJ1-1|13|TRBV6-5
TGTGCCAGCAGTGACTCGGTTATCGGTGAAGCTTTCTTT
CASSDSVIGEAFF
>NA|NA|TRBJ2-5|11|TRBV29-1
TGCAGCGTTGCGACAGTAGAGACCCAGTACTTC
CSVATVETQYF